Listed below are T cell receptor beta chains from one sample, sequenced in a study of control samples from healthy donors and cancer patients. The data were produced by immunoSEQ multiplex PCR, yet TCRdb's version contains in-frame clones alone and is incomplete. The repertoire holds 75,000 to 100,000 clones, with 88% as singletons. Sequencing input: blood. The receptor source for this set is a man aged 30 to 39 in good health. Each CDR3 is given with its conserved first and last residue. The order of the fields is D gene, V gene, J gene, clone size, CDR3 protein, CDR3 DNA. The D gene is left open where the match is weak. Only some rows state a clone size, as once, few, many or a class for expanded clones.

D: -; V: TRBV9; J: TRBJ2-5; size: -; CDR3: CASSVGVQETQYF; DNA: TGTGCCAGCAGCGTGGGAGTCCAAGAGACCCAGTACTTC
D: -; V: TRBV29-1; J: TRBJ2-3; size: -; CDR3: CSVGSRERGVDTQYF; DNA: TGCAGCGTTGGCAGCCGGGAACGAGGGGTAGATACGCAGTATTTT
D: TRBD2; V: TRBV5-4; J: TRBJ2-7; size: once; CDR3: CASSPTSGSYEQYF; DNA: TGTGCCAGCAGCCCTACTAGCGGGAGTTACGAGCAGTACTTC
D: -; V: TRBV7-3; J: TRBJ2-1; size: -; CDR3: CASSADTTGSYNEQFF; DNA: TGTGCCAGCAGCGCCGATACCACAGGTTCCTACAATGAGCAGTTCTTC
D: -; V: TRBV27; J: TRBJ1-1; size: -; CDR3: CASSPIINTEAFF; DNA: TGTGCCAGCAGTCCCATTATAAACACTGAAGCTTTCTTT
D: -; V: TRBV30; J: TRBJ1-2; size: -; CDR3: CAWKGPGTGGYTF; DNA: TGTGCCTGGAAAGGCCCAGGCACTGGGGGCTACACCTTC
D: TRBD2; V: TRBV14; J: TRBJ2-7; size: -; CDR3: CASSRAGVGEQYF; DNA: TGTGCCAGCAGTCGAGCGGGAGTCGGCGAGCAGTACTTC
D: TRBD2; V: TRBV5-1; J: TRBJ2-7; size: -; CDR3: CASSWELAGGPHEQYF; DNA: TGCGCCAGCAGCTGGGAGTTAGCGGGAGGGCCGCACGAGCAGTACTTC
D: -; V: TRBV6-5; J: TRBJ2-6; size: -; CDR3: CASSPLPGANVLTF; DNA: TGTGCCAGCAGCCCCTTACCTGGGGCCAACGTCCTGACTTTC
D: -; V: TRBV4-1; J: TRBJ2-1; size: -; CDR3: CASSQEDSYSYNEQFF; DNA: TGCGCCAGCAGCCAAGAGGACAGTTATTCGTACAATGAGCAGTTCTTC
D: -; V: TRBV5-6; J: TRBJ2-7; size: -; CDR3: CASSPDRRGYEQYF; DNA: TGTGCCAGCAGCCCCGACAGGCGGGGTTACGAGCAGTACTTC
D: TRBD1; V: TRBV7-9; J: TRBJ2-2; size: -; CDR3: CASSSTFKGQGHTGELFF; DNA: TGTGCCAGCAGCTCAACATTTAAGGGACAGGGGCACACCGGGGAGCTGTTTTTT
D: -; V: TRBV6-6; J: TRBJ1-2; size: -; CDR3: CASSYSRQDYGYTF; DNA: TGTGCCAGCAGTTACTCCCGACAGGACTATGGCTACACCTTC
D: TRBD2; V: TRBV24-1; J: TRBJ2-1; size: -; CDR3: CATSEASGNSYNEQFF; DNA: TGTGCCACCAGTGAAGCTAGCGGGAATTCCTACAATGAGCAGTTCTTC
D: -; V: TRBV15; J: TRBJ2-1; size: -; CDR3: CATSRDRGPDNEQFF; DNA: TGTGCCACCAGCAGGGACCGGGGACCGGACAATGAGCAGTTCTTC
D: -; V: TRBV7-2; J: TRBJ1-5; size: -; CDR3: CASSPWMGVQPQHF; DNA: TGTGCCAGCAGCCCTTGGATGGGGGTTCAGCCCCAGCATTTT
D: -; V: TRBV7-2; J: TRBJ1-1; size: -; CDR3: CASTVGTLNTEAFF; DNA: TGTGCCAGCACGGTCGGGACACTCAACACTGAAGCTTTCTTT
D: -; V: TRBV6-5; J: TRBJ1-1; size: -; CDR3: CASTSGAGGSTEAFF; DNA: TGTGCCAGCACCTCAGGGGCGGGGGGCAGTACTGAAGCTTTCTTT
D: TRBD2; V: TRBV10-3; J: TRBJ2-7; size: -; CDR3: CAISGGAGTSGNEQYF; DNA: TGTGCCATCAGTGGGGGGGCCGGGACTAGCGGTAACGAGCAGTACTTC
D: -; V: TRBV6-1; J: TRBJ1-1; size: -; CDR3: CASSESLQTPPLRRAEAFF; DNA: TGTGCCAGCAGTGAAAGCCTCCAAACACCCCCTCTCCGGAGGGCTGAAGCTTTCTTT
D: TRBD1; V: TRBV19; J: TRBJ1-1; size: -; CDR3: CASSFRDRVNTEAFF; DNA: TGTGCCAGTAGTTTCCGGGACAGGGTGAACACTGAAGCTTTCTTT
D: TRBD2; V: TRBV4-1; J: TRBJ2-1; size: -; CDR3: CASSTRPAGGYNEQFF; DNA: TGCGCCAGCAGCACCCGGCCAGCGGGAGGGTACAATGAGCAGTTCTTC
D: -; V: TRBV11-2; J: TRBJ1-4; size: -; CDR3: CASSLGQGGYEKLFF; DNA: TGTGCCAGCAGCTTAGGGCAGGGTGGTTACGAAAAACTGTTTTTT
D: -; V: TRBV11-3; J: TRBJ2-5; size: -; CDR3: CASSLDYQSQETQYF; DNA: TGTGCCAGCAGCTTAGATTACCAATCTCAAGAGACCCAGTACTTC
D: -; V: TRBV11-2; J: TRBJ1-2; size: -; CDR3: CASSRGADYGYTF; DNA: TGTGCCAGCAGTCGGGGGGCTGACTATGGCTACACCTTC
D: TRBD1; V: TRBV4-2; J: TRBJ2-7; size: once; CDR3: CASSQGQGFYEQYF; DNA: TGTGCCAGCAGCCAGGGACAGGGGTTTTACGAGCAGTACTTC
D: TRBD2; V: TRBV5-4; J: TRBJ2-1; size: -; CDR3: CASSLGSGSRGREQFF; DNA: TGTGCCAGCAGCTTGGGTAGCGGGAGTAGGGGCCGAGAGCAGTTCTTC
D: -; V: TRBV5-6; J: TRBJ2-7; size: -; CDR3: CASSLRRGLNPYEQYF; DNA: TGTGCCAGCAGCTTGCGGAGGGGACTTAACCCCTACGAGCAGTACTTC